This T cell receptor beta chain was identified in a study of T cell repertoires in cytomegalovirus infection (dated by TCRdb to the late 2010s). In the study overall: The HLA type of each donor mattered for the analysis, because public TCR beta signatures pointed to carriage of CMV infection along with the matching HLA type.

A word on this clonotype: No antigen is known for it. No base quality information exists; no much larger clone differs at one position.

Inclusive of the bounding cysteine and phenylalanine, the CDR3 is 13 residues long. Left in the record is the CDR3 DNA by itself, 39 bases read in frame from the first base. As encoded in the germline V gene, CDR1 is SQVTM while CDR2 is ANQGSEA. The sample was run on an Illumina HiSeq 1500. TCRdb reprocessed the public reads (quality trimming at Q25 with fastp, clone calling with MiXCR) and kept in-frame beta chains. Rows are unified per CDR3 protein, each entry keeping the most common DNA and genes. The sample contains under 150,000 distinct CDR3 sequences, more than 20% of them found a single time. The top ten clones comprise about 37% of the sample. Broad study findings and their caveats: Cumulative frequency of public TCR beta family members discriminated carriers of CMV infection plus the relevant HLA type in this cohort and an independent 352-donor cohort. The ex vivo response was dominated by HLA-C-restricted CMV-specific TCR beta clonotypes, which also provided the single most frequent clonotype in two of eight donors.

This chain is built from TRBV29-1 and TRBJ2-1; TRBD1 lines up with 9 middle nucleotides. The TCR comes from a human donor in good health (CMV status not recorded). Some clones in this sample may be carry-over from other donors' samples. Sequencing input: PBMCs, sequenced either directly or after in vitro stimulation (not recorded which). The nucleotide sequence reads TGCAGTGGACAGGGGAGCTCCTACAATGAGCAGTTCTTC. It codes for CSGQGSSYNEQFF.